This TCR beta chain was recorded in a study of T cell repertoires in cytomegalovirus infection. On the study more broadly: HLA-C-restricted CMV epitopes, recently identified, and well-studied HLA-B-restricted ones were used by the study.

Each CDR3 protein is one row after TCRdb ran MiXCR on the reads. This table has around 540,000 distinct CDR3 sequences, 30% to 40% appearing once. Study observations and caveats: Dominant in the ex vivo response were TCR beta clonotypes restricted by HLA-C and specific for CMV. CMV carriers with the relevant HLA were identified by cumulative public TCR beta family frequency.

In the case of this clonotype: As yet, its antigen is unknown.

Sequenced material: cultured PBMCs, taken from culture after CMV antigen stimulation. The TCR comes from a human donor in good health (CMV status not recorded). Some clones in this sample may be carry-over from other donors' samples.

The CDR3 coding sequence is TGTGCCAGTTGGGGGACTAGCGGCCAAGAGACCCAGTACTTC. Protein sequence: CASWGTSGQETQYF. The genes are TRBV6-5 and TRBJ2-5, with 11 bases fitting TRBD2. CDR1 and CDR2 from the germline V gene are MNHEY and SVGAGI. The CDR3 has 14 amino acids. V dropped 9 bases and J dropped 1; count of bases not matched to a gene: 4.